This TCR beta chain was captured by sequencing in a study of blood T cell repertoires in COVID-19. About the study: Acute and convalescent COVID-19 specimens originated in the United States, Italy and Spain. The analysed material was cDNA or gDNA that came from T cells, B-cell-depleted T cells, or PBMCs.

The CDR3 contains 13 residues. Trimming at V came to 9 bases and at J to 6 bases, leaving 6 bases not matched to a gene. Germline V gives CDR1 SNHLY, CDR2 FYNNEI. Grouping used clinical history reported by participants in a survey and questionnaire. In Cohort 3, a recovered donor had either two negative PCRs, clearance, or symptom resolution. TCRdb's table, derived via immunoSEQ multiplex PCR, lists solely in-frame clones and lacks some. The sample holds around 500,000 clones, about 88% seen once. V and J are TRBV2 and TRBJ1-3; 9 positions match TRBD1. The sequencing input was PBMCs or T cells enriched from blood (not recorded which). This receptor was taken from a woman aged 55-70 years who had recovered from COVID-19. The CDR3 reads CASRQGGINTIYF. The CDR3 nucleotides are TGTGCCAGTCGACAGGGGGGAATAAACACCATATATTTT.